This TCR beta chain is from a study of T cells in Graves' hyperthyroidism and ophthalmopathy. Germline CDR1 reads SGDLS; CDR2 reads YYNGEE. V lost 6 bases and J lost 0, with 10 bases in between. The CDR3 totals 14 residues. Amplification of TCR beta CDR3 regions used RNA as the template. RT-PCR in the first round (using the HTBI primer set) targeted the TCR CDR3. One entry per CDR3 protein results from TCRdb running MiXCR on the multiplex PCR reads. The sample lists about 400,000 distinct CDR3 sequences, approximately 14% occurring once. The sequence was obtained from a woman aged 18-29 years with Graves' hyperthyroidism. The chain is built from TRBV9 and TRBJ2-1; D not certain. Sequencing used blood. CDR3 sequence reads: CASNSESSYNEQFF. The CDR3 DNA follows: TGTGCCAGCAACAGCGAAAGCTCCTACAATGAGCAGTTCTTC.